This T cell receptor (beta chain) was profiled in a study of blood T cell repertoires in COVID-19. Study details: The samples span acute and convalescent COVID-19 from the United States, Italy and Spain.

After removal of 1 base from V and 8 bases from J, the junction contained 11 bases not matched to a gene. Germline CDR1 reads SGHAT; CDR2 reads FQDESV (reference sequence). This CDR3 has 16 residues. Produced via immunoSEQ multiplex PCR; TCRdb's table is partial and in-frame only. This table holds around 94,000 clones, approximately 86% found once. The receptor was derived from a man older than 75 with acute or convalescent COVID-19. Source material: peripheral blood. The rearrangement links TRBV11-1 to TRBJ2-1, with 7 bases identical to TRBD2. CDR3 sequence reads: CASSLGASGASDEQFF. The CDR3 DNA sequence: TGTGCCAGCAGCTTAGGGGCTAGCGGAGCTTCGGATGAGCAGTTCTTC. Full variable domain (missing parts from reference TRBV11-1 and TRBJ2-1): EAEVAQSPRYKITEKSQAVAFWCDPISGHATLYWYRQILGQGPELLVQFQDESVVDDSQLPKDRFSAERLKGVDSTLKIQPAELGDSAMYLCASSLGASGASDEQFFGPGTRLTVL.